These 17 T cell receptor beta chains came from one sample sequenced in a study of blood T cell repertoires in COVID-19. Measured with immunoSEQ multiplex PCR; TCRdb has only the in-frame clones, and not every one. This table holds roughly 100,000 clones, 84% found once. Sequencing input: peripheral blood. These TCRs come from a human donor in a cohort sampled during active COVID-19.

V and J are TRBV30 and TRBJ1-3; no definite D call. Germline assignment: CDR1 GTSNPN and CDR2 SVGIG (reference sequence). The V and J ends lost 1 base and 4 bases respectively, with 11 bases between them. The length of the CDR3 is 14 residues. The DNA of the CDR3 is TGTGCCTGGAGTGGAAAGGTACTAGGAAACACCATATATTTT. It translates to CAWSGKVLGNTIYF.

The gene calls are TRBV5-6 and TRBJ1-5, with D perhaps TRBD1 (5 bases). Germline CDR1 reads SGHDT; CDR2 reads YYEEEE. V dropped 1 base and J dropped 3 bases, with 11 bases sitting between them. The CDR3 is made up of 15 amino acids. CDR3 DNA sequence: TGTGCCAGCAGCTTGAGACAGCGCTACAATCAGCCCCAGCATTTT. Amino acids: CASSLRQRYNQPQHF.

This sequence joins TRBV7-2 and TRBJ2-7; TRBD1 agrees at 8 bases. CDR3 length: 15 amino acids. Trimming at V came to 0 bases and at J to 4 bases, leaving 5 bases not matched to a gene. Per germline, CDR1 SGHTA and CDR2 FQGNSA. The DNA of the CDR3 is TGTGCCAGCAGCTTAGCCCCCCAGGGGGCATACGAGCAGTACTTC. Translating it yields CASSLAPQGAYEQYF. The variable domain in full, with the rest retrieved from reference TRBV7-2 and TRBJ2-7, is GAGVSQSPSNKVTEKGKDVELRCDPISGHTALYWYRQSLGQGLEFLIYFQGNSAPDKSGLPSDRFSAERTGGSVSTLTIQRTQQEDSAVYLCASSLAPQGAYEQYFGPGTRLTVT.

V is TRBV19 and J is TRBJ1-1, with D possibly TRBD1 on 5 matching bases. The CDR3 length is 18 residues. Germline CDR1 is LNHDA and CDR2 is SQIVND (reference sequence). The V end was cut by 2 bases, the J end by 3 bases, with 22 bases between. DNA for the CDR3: TGTGCCAGTAGTATAAGGGACGGATCCTTTCGGGAGGACACTGAAGCTTTCTTT. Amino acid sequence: CASSIRDGSFREDTEAFF.

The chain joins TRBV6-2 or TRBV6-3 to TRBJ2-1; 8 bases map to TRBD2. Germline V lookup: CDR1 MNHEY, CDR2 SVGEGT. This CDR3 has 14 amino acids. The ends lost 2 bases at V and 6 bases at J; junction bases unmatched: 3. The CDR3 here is CASSYIGTSNEQFF. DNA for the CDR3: TGTGCCAGCAGTTACATTGGGACTAGCAATGAGCAGTTCTTC.

The DNA of the CDR3 is TGTGCCAGCAGGAGGGACAGCTATAATTCACCCCTCCACTTT. Translation gives CASRRDSYNSPLHF. The chain combines TRBV2 with TRBJ1-6; the match to TRBD1 covers 7 bases. There are 14 residues in the CDR3. The junction had 2 bases not matched to a gene; V was cut back by 6 bases and J by 3 bases. CDR1 and CDR2 from the germline V gene are SNHLY and FYNNEI.

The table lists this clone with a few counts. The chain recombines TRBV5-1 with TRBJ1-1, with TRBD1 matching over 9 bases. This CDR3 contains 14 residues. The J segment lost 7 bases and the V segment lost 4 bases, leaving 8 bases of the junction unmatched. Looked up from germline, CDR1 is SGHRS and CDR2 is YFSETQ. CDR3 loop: CASSDGTGWHEAFF. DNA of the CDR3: TGCGCCAGCAGCGACGGGACAGGGTGGCATGAAGCTTTCTTT.

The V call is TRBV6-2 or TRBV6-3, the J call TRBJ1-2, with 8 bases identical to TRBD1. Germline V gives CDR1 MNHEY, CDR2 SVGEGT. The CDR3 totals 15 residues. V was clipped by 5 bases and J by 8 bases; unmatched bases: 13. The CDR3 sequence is CASSRGPDRGEGYTF. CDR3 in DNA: TGTGCCAGCAGTCGAGGCCCCGACAGGGGAGAGGGCTACACCTTC.

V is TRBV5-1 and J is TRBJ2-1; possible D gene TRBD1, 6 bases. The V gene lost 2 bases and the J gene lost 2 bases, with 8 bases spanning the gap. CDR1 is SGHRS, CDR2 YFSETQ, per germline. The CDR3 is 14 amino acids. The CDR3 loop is CASSFGQPYNEQFF. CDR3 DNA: TGCGCCAGCAGCTTTGGACAGCCCTACAATGAGCAGTTCTTC.

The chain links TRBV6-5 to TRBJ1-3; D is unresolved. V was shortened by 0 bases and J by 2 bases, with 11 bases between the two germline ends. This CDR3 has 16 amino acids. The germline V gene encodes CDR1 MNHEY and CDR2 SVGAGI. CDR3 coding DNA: TGTGCCAGCAGTTACTCCGGGTTGGGAGCTGGAAACACCATATATTTT. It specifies CASSYSGLGAGNTIYF.

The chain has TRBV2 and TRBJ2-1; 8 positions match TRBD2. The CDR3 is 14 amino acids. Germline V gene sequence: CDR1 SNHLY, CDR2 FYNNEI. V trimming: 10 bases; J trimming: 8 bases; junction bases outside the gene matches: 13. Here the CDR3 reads CATIGTRGIYEQFF. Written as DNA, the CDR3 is TGTGCCACCATAGGGACTAGAGGAATTTATGAGCAGTTCTTC.

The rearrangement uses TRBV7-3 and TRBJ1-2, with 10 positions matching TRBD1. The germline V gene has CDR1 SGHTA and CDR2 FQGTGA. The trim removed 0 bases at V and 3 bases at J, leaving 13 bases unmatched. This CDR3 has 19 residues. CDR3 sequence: CASSLTPLRSGQGHYGYTF. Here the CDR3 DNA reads TGTGCCAGCAGCTTAACGCCACTTAGATCGGGACAGGGGCACTATGGCTACACCTTC.

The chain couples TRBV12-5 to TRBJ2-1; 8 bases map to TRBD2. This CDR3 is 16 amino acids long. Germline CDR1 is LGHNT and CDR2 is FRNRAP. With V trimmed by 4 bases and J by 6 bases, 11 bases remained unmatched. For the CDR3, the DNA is TGTGCTAGTGGTTCCGCGGGAGGCCTGTTCCCCAATGAGCAGTTCTTC. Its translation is CASGSAGGLFPNEQFF.

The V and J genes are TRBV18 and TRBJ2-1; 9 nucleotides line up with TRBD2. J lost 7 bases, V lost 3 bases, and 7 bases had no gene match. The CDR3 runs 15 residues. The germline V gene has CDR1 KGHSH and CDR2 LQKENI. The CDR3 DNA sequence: TGTGCCAGCTCACCGACGGTAGCGGGGGTGAATGAGCAGTTCTTC. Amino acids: CASSPTVAGVNEQFF.

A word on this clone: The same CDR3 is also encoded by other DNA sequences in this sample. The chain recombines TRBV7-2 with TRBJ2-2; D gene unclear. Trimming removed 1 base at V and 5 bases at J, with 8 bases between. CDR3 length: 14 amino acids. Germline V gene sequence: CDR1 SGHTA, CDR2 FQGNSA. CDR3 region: CASSLEFGTGELFF. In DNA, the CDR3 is TGTGCCAGCAGCTTAGAATTCGGGACCGGGGAGCTGTTTTTT.

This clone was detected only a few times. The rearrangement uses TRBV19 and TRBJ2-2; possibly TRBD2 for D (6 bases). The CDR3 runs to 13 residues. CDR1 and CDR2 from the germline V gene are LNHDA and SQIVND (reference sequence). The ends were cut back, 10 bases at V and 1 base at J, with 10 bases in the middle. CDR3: CATWRENTGELFF. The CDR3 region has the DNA TGTGCCACCTGGCGGGAGAACACCGGGGAGCTGTTTTTT.

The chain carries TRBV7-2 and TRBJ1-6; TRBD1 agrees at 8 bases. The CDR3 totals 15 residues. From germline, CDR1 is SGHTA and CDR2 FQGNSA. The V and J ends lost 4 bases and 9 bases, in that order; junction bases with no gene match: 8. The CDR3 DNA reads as TGTGCCAGCAGCTCAATCGACAGGGGTTTTTCACCCCTCCACTTT. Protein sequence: CASSSIDRGFSPLHF.